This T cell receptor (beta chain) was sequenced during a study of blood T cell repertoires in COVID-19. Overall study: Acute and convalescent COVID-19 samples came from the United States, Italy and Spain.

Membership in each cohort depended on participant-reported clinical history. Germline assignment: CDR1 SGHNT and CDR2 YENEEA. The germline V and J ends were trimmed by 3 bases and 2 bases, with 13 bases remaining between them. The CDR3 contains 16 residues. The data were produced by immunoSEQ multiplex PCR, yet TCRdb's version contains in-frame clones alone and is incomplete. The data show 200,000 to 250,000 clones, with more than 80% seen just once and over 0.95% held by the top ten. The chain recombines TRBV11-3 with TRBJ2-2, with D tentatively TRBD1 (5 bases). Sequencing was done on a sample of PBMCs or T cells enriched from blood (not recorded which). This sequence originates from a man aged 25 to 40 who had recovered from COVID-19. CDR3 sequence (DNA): TGTGCCAGCAGCTTGGGGCCGACGAGAAACACCGGGGAGCTGTTTTTT. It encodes CASSLGPTRNTGELFF.